This T cell receptor (beta chain) was retrieved from a study of T-cell reconstitution after alpha-beta-depleted transplantation in children. Unique molecular identifiers were used to barcode this TCRbeta library. One entry per CDR3 protein, called by TCRdb with MiXCR from the PCR reads. The table includes 500,000 to 600,000 distinct CDR3 sequences, 25% to 30% detected once. Study findings and constraints: A year post-transplant, T-cell counts and diversity derived mostly from newly produced T cells.

In this sample, this clonotype turned up a few times. Its antigen is still unknown. The receptor's source is a boy under two years old with Wiskott-Aldrich syndrome, due to receive a stem cell transplant. The material was PBMCs, obtained before TCRalphabeta/CD19-depleted stem cell transplant.

The CDR3 nucleotides are TGCGCCAGCAGCTGGGGGAGCTTCCCCGGGACTAGCGCCACCAATGAGCAGTTCTTC. Encoded protein: CASSWGSFPGTSATNEQFF. The gene calls are TRBV5-1 and TRBJ2-1; TRBD2 matches 10 bases. The CDR3 is 19 residues long. Germline CDR1 and CDR2: SGHRS and YFSETQ. V trimming: 3 bases; J trimming: 6 bases; junction bases outside the gene matches: 18.